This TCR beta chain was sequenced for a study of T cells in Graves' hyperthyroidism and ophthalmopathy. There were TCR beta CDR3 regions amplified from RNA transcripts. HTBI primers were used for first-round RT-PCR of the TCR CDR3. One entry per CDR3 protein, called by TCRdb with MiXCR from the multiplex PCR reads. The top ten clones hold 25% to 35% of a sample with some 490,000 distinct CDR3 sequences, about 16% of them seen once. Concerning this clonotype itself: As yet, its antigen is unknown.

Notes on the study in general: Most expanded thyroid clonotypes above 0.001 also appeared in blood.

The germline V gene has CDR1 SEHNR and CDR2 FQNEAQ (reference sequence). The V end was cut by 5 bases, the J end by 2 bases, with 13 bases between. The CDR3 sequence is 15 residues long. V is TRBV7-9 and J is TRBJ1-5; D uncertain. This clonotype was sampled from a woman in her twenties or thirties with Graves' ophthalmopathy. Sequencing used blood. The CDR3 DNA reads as TGTGCCAGCAGCCGTTACGGTCAGGGCAATCAGCCCCAGCATTTT. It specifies CASSRYGQGNQPQHF.